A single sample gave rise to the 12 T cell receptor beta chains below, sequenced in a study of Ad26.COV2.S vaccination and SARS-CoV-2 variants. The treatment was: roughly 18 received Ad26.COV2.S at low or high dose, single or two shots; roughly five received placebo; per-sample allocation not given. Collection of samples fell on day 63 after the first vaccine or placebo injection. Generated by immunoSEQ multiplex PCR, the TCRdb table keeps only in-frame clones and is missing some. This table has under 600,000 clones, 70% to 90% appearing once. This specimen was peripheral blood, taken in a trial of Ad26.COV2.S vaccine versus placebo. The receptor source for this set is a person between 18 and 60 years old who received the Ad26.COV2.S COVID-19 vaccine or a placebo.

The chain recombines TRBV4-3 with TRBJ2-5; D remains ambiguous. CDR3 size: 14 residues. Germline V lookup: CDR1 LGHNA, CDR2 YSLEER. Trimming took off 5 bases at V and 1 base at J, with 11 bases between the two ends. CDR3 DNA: TGCGCCAGCAGCTACGGGTGGGGCCAAGAGACCCAGTACTTC. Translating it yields CASSYGWGQETQYF.

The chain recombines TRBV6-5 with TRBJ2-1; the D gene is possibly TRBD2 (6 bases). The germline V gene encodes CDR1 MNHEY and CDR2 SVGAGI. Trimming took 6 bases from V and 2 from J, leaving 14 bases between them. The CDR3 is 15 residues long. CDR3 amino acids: CASRPRELPYNEQFF. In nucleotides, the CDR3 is TGTGCCAGCAGACCCCGGGAGCTCCCCTACAATGAGCAGTTCTTC.

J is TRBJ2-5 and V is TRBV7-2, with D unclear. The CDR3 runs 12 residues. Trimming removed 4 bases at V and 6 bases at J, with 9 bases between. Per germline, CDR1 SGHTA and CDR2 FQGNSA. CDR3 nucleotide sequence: TGTGCCAGCAGCTCCTTAACCCAGACCCAGTACTTC. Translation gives CASSSLTQTQYF.

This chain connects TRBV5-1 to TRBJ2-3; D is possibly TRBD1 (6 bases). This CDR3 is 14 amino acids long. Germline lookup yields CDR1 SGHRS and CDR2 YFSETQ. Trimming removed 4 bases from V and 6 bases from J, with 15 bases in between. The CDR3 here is CASSPHPDRDTQYF. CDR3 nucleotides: TGCGCCAGCAGCCCCCATCCCGACAGGGATACGCAGTATTTT.

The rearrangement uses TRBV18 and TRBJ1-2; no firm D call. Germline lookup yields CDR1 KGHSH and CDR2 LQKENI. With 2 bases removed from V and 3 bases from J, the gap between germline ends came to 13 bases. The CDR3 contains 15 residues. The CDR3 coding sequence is TGTGCCAGCTCACCAGGCAGGCCGGCCGACTATGGCTACACCTTC. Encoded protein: CASSPGRPADYGYTF.

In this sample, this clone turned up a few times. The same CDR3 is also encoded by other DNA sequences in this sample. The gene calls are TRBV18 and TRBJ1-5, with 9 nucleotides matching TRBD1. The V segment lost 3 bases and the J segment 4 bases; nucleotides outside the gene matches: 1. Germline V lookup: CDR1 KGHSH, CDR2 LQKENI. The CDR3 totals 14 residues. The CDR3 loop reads CASSPGTGNQPQHF. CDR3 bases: TGTGCCAGCTCACCCGGGACAGGGAATCAGCCCCAGCATTTT.

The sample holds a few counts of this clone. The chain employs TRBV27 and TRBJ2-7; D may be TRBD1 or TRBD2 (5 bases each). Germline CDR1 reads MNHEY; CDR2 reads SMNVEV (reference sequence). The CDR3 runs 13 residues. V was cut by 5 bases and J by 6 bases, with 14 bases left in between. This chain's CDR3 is CASSPRTGGEQYF. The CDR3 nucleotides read TGTGCCAGCAGTCCACGGACTGGGGGCGAGCAGTACTTC.

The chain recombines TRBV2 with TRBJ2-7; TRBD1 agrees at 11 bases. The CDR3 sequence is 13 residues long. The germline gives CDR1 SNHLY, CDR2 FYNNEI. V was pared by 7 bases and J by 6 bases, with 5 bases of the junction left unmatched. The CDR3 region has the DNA TGTGCCAGCACCCCGGACAGGGGGCGCGAGCAGTACTTC. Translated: CASTPDRGREQYF.

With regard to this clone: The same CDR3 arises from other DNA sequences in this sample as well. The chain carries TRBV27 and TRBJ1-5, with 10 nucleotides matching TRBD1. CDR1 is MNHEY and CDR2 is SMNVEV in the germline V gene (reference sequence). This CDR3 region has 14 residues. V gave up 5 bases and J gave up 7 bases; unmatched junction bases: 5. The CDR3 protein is CASSPGTGVQPQHF. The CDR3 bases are TGTGCCAGCAGTCCCGGGACAGGGGTGCAGCCCCAGCATTTT.

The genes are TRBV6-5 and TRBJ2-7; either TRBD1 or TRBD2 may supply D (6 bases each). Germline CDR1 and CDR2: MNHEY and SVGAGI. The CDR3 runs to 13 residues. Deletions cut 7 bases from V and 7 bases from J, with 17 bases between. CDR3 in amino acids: CASKGGPLGEQYF. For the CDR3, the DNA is TGTGCCAGCAAAGGGGGGCCTCTCGGAGAGCAGTACTTC.

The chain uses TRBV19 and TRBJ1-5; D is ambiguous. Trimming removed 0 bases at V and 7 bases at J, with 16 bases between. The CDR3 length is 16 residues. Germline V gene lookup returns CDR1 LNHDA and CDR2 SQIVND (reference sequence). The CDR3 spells CASSIDRRRTGQPQHF. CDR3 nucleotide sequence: TGTGCCAGTAGTATAGATCGGAGGAGAACGGGGCAGCCCCAGCATTTT.

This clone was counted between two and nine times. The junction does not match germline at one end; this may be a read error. CDR3 residues: CASSPPLGGASGELFF. CDR3 sequence (DNA): TGTGCCAGCTCCCCACCGTTGGGGGGTGCCTCCGGGGAGCTGTTTTTT. The chain combines TRBV18 with TRBJ2-2; TRBD2 is a possible D gene (6 bases). This CDR3 region has 16 residues. The germline CDR1 and CDR2 sequences are KGHSH and LQKENI.